This TCR beta chain was captured in a study of OX40 agonist ivuxolimab in advanced cancers. Study-level background: The patients received ivuxolimab by intravenous route every 2 weeks at 0.01 to 10 mg/kg. Anti-PD-1, anti-PD-L1 or anti-CTLA-4 therapy given earlier was allowed, and about 38% had some.

Libraries were prepared by immunoSEQ multiplex PCR; TCRdb keeps only in-frame clonotypes and omits some of them. The repertoire holds 60,000 to 70,000 clones, with 65% to 90% as singletons. Notes on the study in general: Some nonresponders also had low normalized T-cell clonal expansion.

The CDR3 is made up of 14 amino acids. V was pared by 6 bases and J by 0 bases, with 12 bases between. In germline, CDR1 is MDHEN, CDR2 SYDVKM. In regard to this clone: Its specificity is unknown.

Sequenced here: CD4+ or CD8+ T cells sorted from blood, sampled in a trial of the OX40 agonist ivuxolimab. The source is an adult with an advanced solid tumor such as melanoma, head and neck, liver or kidney cancer. V and J are TRBV28 and TRBJ2-7; either TRBD1 or TRBD2 may supply D (5 bases each). CDR3 sequence reads: CASSGTEVSYEQYF. The CDR3 region has the DNA TGTGCCAGCAGCGGGACGGAGGTCTCCTACGAGCAGTACTTC.